This TCR beta chain comes out of a study of sequential checkpoint blockade in melanoma. Across the whole study: Arm A got nivolumab then ipilimumab; arm B the reverse, 1:1.

Measured with immunoSEQ multiplex PCR; TCRdb has only the in-frame clones, and not every one. The sample has roughly 12,000 clones, about 65% seen once. Treatment in this sample: randomized to nivolumab then ipilimumab (arm A) or the reverse (arm B). Patients had received no earlier DNA-damaging chemotherapy. This CDR3 contains 13 residues. From germline, CDR1 is SNHLY and CDR2 FYNNEI. V gave up 6 bases and J gave up 2 bases, with 10 bases separating them. The chain carries TRBV2 and TRBJ1-2; D call uncertain. The material was CD8+ T cells sorted from blood (inferred from file names), obtained from a patient given nivolumab and ipilimumab in sequence. The source is a human donor with melanoma. CDR3 bases: TGTGCCAGCAGCTTTAGGGAGAACTATGGCTACACCTTC. This sequence encodes CASSFRENYGYTF.